This is a list of T cell receptor beta chains from one sample in a study of radiotherapy plus CTLA-4 blockade in lung cancer. The data were produced by immunoSEQ multiplex PCR, yet TCRdb's version contains in-frame clones alone and is incomplete. The table includes some 80,000 clones, around 81% detected once. The material was peripheral blood, obtained from a patient treated with radiotherapy plus ipilimumab. Receptor source: a human donor with non-small cell lung cancer whose response to radiotherapy plus ipilimumab could not be evaluated. Some clones in this sample may be carry-over from other donors' samples. Each CDR3 is given with its conserved first and last residue. The order of the fields is D gene, V gene, J gene, clone size, CDR3 DNA, CDR3 protein. A D gene is named only where the DNA matches it firmly. Clone size, where shown, is once, few, many, or a class for clones that have expanded.

>TRBD1|TRBV29-1|TRBJ1-1|.
TGCAGCGCTTTTGGGCAGGGGGCCGCTGAAGCTTTCTTT
CSAFGQGAAEAFF
>TRBD2|TRBV7-2|TRBJ2-1|.
TGTGCCAGCAGCACCTCTAGCGGCAATGAGCAGTTCTTC
CASSTSSGNEQFF
>.|TRBV4-3|TRBJ2-3|.
TGCGCCAGCAGCCAAGACGGGGTCCCCACAGATACGCAGTATTTT
CASSQDGVPTDTQYF
>TRBD1|TRBV6-1|TRBJ1-1|.
TGTGCCAGCAGTGAAGCCACAGGGGCGAAAGCTTTCTTT
CASSEATGAKAFF
>TRBD2|TRBV6-1|TRBJ2-3|.
TGTGCCAGCAGTGAAGTTCTAGCGGGGGGGAAAGATACGCAGTATTTT
CASSEVLAGGKDTQYF
>.|TRBV28|TRBJ2-3|few
TGTGCCAGCAGTTTACAGGGTTGGGCAGATACGCAGTATTTT
CASSLQGWADTQYF
>TRBD1|TRBV7-6|TRBJ1-6|many
TGTGCCAGCAGTCGGACAGGGAATAATTCACCCCTCCACTTT
CASSRTGNNSPLHF
>.|TRBV27|TRBJ1-5|few
TGTGCCAGCAGTTTATCGTCCAGGGGCGGGCAGCCCCAGCATTTT
CASSLSSRGGQPQHF
>.|TRBV28|TRBJ1-2|.
TGTGCCAGCAGCCTACAGGGATTCTATGGCTACACCTTC
CASSLQGFYGYTF
>TRBD1|TRBV5-1|TRBJ1-1|.
TGCGCCAGCAGCCTCCTTTTCCAGGGGGCGGGCACTGAAGCTTTCTTT
CASSLLFQGAGTEAFF
>.|TRBV6-1|TRBJ1-5|.
TGTGCCAGCAGTGAAGATATAAAGGCGGCCCAGCATTTT
CASSEDIKAAQHF
>.|TRBV14|TRBJ1-6|.
TGTGCCAGCAGCCTACTCACGAGCTCCTATAATTCACCCCTCCACTTT
CASSLLTSSYNSPLHF
>TRBD1|TRBV4-3|TRBJ1-2|.
TGCGCCAGCAGCCAAGGCGAGGGACAGTTCTATGGCTACACCTTC
CASSQGEGQFYGYTF
>.|TRBV5-4|TRBJ2-3|.
TGTGCCAGCAGCTTGCCGACTACAGATACGCAGTATTTT
CASSLPTTDTQYF
>.|TRBV5-1|TRBJ1-2|.
TGCGCCAGCAGCTTGTCTGAGCCGGACGGCCGGATTGTGGAGGACTATGGCTACACCTTC
CASSLSEPDGRIVEDYGYTF
>.|TRBV11-1|TRBJ1-2|.
TGTGCCAGCAGCAATAGCCCCGGGTCCGGCTACACCTTC
CASSNSPGSGYTF
>.|TRBV6-5|TRBJ1-4|.
TGTGCCAGCAGTTACCTCAGGGGAACTAATGAAAAACTGTTTTTT
CASSYLRGTNEKLFF
>.|TRBV5-8|TRBJ2-3|.
TGTGCCAGCAGCATGCGGTATACGCAGTATTTT
CASSMRYTQYF
>.|TRBV27|TRBJ2-1|.
TGTGCCAGCGTGGATCTAGCGAATGAGCAGTTCTTC
CASVDLANEQFF
>.|TRBV7-2|TRBJ2-7|.
TGTGCCAGCAGCTTAGGGAGGGGGCGGACCTACGAGCAGTACTTC
CASSLGRGRTYEQYF
>.|TRBV25-1|TRBJ1-6|.
TGTGCCAGCAGGGTCTACAATTCACCCCTCCACTTT
CASRVYNSPLHF
>.|TRBV11-2|TRBJ2-3|.
TGTGCCAGCAGCCTCCCCTTGACGCAGTATTTT
CASSLPLTQYF
>.|TRBV5-1|TRBJ2-4|.
TGCGCCAGCAGCTTGGCTGCGGGGCTAGCCAAAAACATTCAGTACTTC
CASSLAAGLAKNIQYF
>TRBD1|TRBV2|TRBJ1-5|.
TGTGCCAGCAGTGATGAGACAGGGGTCCCCGATAGCAATCAGCCCCAGCATTTT
CASSDETGVPDSNQPQHF
>.|TRBV9|TRBJ1-1|.
TGTGCCAGCAGCGAGCGGGGGCACAACACTGAAGCTTTCTTT
CASSERGHNTEAFF
>.|TRBV7-7|TRBJ2-7|.
TGTGCTAGCAGCTCAGGACTTGGCGCCTACGAGCAGTACTTC
CASSSGLGAYEQYF
>TRBD2|TRBV19|TRBJ2-3|.
TGTGCCAGTAGTAAGCCTAGCGGGCGCACAGATACGCAGTATTTT
CASSKPSGRTDTQYF
>TRBD1|TRBV9|TRBJ1-2|.
TGTGCCAGCAGCGTCGTATCGGGACAGTCCTCGGACTATGGCTACACCTTC
CASSVVSGQSSDYGYTF
>TRBD1|TRBV2|TRBJ1-2|.
TGTGCCAGCGGCCGGGACAGGGGCTACACCTTC
CASGRDRGYTF
>TRBD1|TRBV5-1|TRBJ1-1|once
TGCGCCAGCAGCGAACCAGGGGGCCAACCATACACTGAAGCTTTCTTT
CASSEPGGQPYTEAFF
>.|TRBV5-6|TRBJ1-6|.
TGTGCCAGCAGCTTGGCCAGAGGTAGAGTTCAGAATAATTCACCCCTCCACTTT
CASSLARGRVQNNSPLHF
>TRBD1|TRBV18|TRBJ2-7|.
TGTGCCAGCTCACCACCCGGACAGGGACCCTACGAGCAGTACTTC
CASSPPGQGPYEQYF